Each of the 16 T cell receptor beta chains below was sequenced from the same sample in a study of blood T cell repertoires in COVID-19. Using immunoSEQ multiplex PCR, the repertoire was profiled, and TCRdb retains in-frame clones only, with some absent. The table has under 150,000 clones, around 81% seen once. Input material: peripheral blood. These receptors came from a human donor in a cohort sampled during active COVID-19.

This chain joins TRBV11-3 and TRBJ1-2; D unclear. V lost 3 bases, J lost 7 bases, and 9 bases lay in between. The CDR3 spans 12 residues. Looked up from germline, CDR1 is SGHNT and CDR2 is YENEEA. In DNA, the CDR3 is TGTGCCAGCAGCTTGGAAGGAGGTGGCTACACCTTC. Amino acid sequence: CASSLEGGGYTF. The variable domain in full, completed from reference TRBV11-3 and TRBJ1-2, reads EAGVVQSPRYKIIEKKQPVAFWCNPISGHNTLYWYLQNLGQGPELLIRYENEEAVDDSQLPKDRFSAERLKGVDSTLKIQPAELGDSAVYLCASSLEGGGYTFGSGTRLTVV.

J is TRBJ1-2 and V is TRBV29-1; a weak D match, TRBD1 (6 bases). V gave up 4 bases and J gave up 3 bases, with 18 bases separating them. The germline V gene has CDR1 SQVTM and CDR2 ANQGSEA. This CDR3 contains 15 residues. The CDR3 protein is CSVVPARGMDYGYTF. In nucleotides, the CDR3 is TGCAGCGTTGTTCCGGCGAGGGGGATGGACTATGGCTACACCTTC.

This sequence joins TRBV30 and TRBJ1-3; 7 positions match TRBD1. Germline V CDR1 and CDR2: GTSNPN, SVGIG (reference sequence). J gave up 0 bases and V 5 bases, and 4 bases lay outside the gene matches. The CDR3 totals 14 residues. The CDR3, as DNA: TGTGCCTGGGGCACAGGGGCCTCTGGAAACACCATATATTTT. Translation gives CAWGTGASGNTIYF.

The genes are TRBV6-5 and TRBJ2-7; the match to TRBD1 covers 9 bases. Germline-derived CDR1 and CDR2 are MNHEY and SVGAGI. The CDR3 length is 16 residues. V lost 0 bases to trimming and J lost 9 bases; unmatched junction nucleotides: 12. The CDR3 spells CASSYSGQGMSLVQYF. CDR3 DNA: TGTGCCAGCAGTTACTCGGGACAGGGTATGAGTTTGGTGCAGTACTTC.

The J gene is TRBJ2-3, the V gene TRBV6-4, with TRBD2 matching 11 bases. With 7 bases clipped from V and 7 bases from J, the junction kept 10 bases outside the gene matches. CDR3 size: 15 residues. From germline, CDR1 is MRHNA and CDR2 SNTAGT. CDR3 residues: CASTMTSGESNTQYF. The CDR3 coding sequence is TGTGCCAGCACCATGACTAGCGGGGAAAGTAATACGCAGTATTTT.

CDR3 in amino acids: CARRRHRSTGELFF. In nucleotides, the CDR3 is TGTGCCAGAAGGCGCCACAGGTCTACCGGGGAGCTGTTTTTT. The chain carries TRBV5-3 and TRBJ2-2; possible D gene TRBD1, 5 bases. TRBV5-3 counts as an open reading frame of uncertain function. The CDR3 covers 14 residues. V dropped 5 bases and J dropped 5 bases, with 13 bases sitting between them.

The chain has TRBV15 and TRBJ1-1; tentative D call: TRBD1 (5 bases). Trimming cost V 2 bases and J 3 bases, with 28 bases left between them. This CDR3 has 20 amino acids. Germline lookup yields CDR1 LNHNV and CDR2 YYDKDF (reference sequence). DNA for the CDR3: TGTGCCACCAGCAGACAACAAATCCTGGACATCTTGAGGTTAGACACTGAAGCTTTCTTT. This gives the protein CATSRQQILDILRLDTEAFF.

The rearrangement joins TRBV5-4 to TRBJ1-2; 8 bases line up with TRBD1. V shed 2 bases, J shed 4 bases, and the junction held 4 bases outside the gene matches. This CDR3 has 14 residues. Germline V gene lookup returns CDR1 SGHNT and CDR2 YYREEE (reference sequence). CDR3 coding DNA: TGTGCCAGCAGCTTTACGACAGGGGTCTATGGCTACACCTTC. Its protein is CASSFTTGVYGYTF. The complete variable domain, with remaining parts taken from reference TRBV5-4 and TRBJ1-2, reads ETGVTQSPTHLIKTRGQQVTLRCSSQSGHNTVSWYQQALGQGPQFIFQYYREEENGRGNFPPRFSGLQFPNYSSELNVNALELDDSALYLCASSFTTGVYGYTFGSGTRLTVV.

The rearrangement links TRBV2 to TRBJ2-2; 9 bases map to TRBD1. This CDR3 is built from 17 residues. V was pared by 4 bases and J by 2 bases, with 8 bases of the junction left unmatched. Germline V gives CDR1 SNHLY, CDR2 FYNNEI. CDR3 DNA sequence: TGTGCCAGCAGTGGAGGGATGGGACAGGGTAACACCGGGGAGCTGTTTTTT. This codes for CASSGGMGQGNTGELFF.

The CDR3 sequence is CASSSFLAGGEQYF. The CDR3 nucleotides are TGTGCCAGCAGCTCTTTCCTAGCGGGGGGAGAGCAGTACTTC. V usage is TRBV2 and J usage is TRBJ2-7, with 11 bases fitting TRBD2. Germline CDR1 is SNHLY and CDR2 is FYNNEI. CDR3 length: 14 residues. V lost 6 bases and J lost 7; bases outside the gene matches: 8.

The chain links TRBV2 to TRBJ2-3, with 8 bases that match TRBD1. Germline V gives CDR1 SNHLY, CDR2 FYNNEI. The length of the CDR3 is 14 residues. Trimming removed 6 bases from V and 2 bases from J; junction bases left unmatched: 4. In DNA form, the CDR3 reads TGTGCCAGCAGGGGACAGGACCTCACAGATACGCAGTATTTT. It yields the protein CASRGQDLTDTQYF.

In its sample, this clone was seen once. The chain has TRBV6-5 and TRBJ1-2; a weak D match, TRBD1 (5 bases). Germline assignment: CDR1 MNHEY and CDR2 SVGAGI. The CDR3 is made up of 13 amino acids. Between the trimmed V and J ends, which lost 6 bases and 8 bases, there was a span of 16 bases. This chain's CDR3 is CASRPTGNEGYTF. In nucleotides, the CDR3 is TGTGCCAGCAGGCCTACAGGAAACGAGGGCTACACCTTC.

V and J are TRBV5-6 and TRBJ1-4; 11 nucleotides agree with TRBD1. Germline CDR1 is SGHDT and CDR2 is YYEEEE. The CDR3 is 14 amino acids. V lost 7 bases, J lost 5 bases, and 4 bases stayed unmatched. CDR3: CASWRTGGNEKLFF. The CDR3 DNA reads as TGTGCCAGCTGGAGGACAGGGGGCAATGAAAAACTGTTTTTT.

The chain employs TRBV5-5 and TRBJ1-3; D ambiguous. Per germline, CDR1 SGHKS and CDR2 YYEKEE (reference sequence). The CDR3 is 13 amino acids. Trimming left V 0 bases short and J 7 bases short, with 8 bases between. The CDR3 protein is CASSLGGENTIYF. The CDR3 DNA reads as TGTGCCAGCAGCTTGGGCGGTGAGAACACCATATATTTT.

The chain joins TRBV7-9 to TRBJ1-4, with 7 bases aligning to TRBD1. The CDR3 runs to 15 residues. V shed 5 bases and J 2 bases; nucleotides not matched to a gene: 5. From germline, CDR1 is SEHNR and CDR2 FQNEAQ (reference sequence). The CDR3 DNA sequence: TGTGCCAGCAGCGGGTCGACAGGGACTAATGAAAAACTGTTTTTT. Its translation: CASSGSTGTNEKLFF.

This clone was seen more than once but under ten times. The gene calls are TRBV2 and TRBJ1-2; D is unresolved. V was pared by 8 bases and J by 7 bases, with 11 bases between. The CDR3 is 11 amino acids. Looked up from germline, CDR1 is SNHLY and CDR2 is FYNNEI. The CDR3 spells CASALKFGYTF. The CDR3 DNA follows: TGTGCCAGCGCCCTAAAATTTGGCTACACCTTC.